This T cell receptor beta chain appears in the sequencing data of a study of T cell responses to AZD1222 COVID-19 vaccine. TCRdb's copy holds only in-frame clones and misses some; the assay was immunoSEQ multiplex PCR. The data show fewer than 120,000 clones, 80% to 95% seen once. Study results and caveats: Donors skewed white British and female; clonal diversity was possibly underestimated.

Per the germline V gene, CDR1 is SGHRS and CDR2 is YFSETQ. This CDR3 spans 14 amino acids. With V trimmed by 4 bases and J by 3 bases, 6 bases remained unmatched. Comment on this clone: Antigen specificity is unknown.

The sequence was obtained from an adult who received the AZD1222 COVID-19 vaccine. The rearrangement joins TRBV5-1 to TRBJ1-2, with 7 bases identical to TRBD1. Here the sequenced sample was peripheral blood, taken 28 days after the second AZD1222 dose. In DNA form, the CDR3 reads TGCGCCAGCAGCACAAGACAGGGACACTATGGCTACACCTTC. Protein sequence: CASSTRQGHYGYTF.